This T cell receptor (beta chain) was captured by sequencing in a study of CD8 T cells in ankylosing spondylitis. Study-level results: Earlier work had already found some motif variants in reactive arthritis synovial fluid and blood. Within ankylosing spondylitis blood, a TCR beta motif made up of fewer than ten highly homologous variants appeared to be characteristic.

From the 5' RACE reads, TCRdb called clonotypes with MiXCR, one entry per CDR3 protein. Altogether 150,000 or so distinct CDR3 sequences are present, roughly 10% being singletons, with the ten largest covering just under 30%. The CDR3 is 15 residues long. Notes on this clonotype: As yet, its antigen is unknown.

The source is a male donor with ankylosing spondylitis or in good health (not recorded which). The genes are TRBV21-1 and TRBJ2-7; the table names TRBD1, a call not compared with the DNA. TRBV21-1 is described as a pseudogene. Sample: blood, either unsorted or a sorted T cell fraction (not recorded which). The CDR3 spells CASSPTRVPSYEQYF. CDR3 coding DNA: TGTGCCAGCAGCCCCACCAGGGTCCCCTCCTACGAGCAGTACTTC.